The next 19 T cell receptor beta chains were all read from a single sample in a study of blood T cell repertoires in COVID-19. Generated by immunoSEQ multiplex PCR, the TCRdb table keeps only in-frame clones and is missing some. This sample has approximately 300,000 clones, with 90% found just once. The specimen was peripheral blood. The receptors shown here come from a woman between 40 and 55 years old with COVID-19, enrolled during active disease.

The CDR3 DNA follows: TGTGCCAGCAGGGGGGACAGCGGAAACACCATATATTTT. Amino acids: CASRGDSGNTIYF. The V gene is TRBV2, the J gene TRBJ1-3, with 7 bases aligning to TRBD1. Germline V gene data show CDR1 as SNHLY and CDR2 as FYNNEI. This CDR3 is 13 amino acids long. Trimming removed 6 bases from V and 4 bases from J; junction bases left unmatched: 3.

The chain has TRBV27 and TRBJ2-1; 13 bases fit TRBD2. Germline assignment: CDR1 MNHEY and CDR2 SMNVEV (reference sequence). The CDR3 totals 20 residues. V was clipped by 7 bases and J by 0 bases; unmatched bases: 15. CDR3 coding DNA: TGTGCCAGCATCCAGGAGGGGGGACTAGCGGGACCGAGCTCCTACAATGAGCAGTTCTTC. This encodes CASIQEGGLAGPSSYNEQFF.

The chain links TRBV11-3 to TRBJ2-1; D is perhaps TRBD2 (6 bases). The CDR3 runs 15 residues. Per germline, CDR1 SGHNT and CDR2 YENEEA. Trimming took off 4 bases at V and 6 bases at J, with 16 bases between the two ends. The CDR3 here is CASSWASGLRNEQFF. The CDR3, as DNA: TGTGCCAGCAGCTGGGCATCGGGACTCCGCAATGAGCAGTTCTTC.

The chain has TRBV29-1 and TRBJ2-3; TRBD2 agrees at 7 bases. Unmatched junction bases numbered 6, after V lost 7 bases and J lost 2 bases. Germline V CDR1 and CDR2: SQVTM, ANQGSEA. This CDR3 is built from 13 residues. In DNA, the CDR3 is TGCAGCGCCCTGGGGGGGACCACAGATACGCAGTATTTT. Amino acids: CSALGGTTDTQYF.

The chain carries TRBV29-1 and TRBJ1-1; 10 bases fit TRBD1. The J segment lost 6 bases and the V segment lost 5 bases, leaving 12 bases of the junction unmatched. Germline V gives CDR1 SQVTM, CDR2 ANQGSEA. The CDR3 covers 15 residues. CDR3 DNA: TGCAGCGTTCCCTGGCTGGGACAGGGGTCCCCTGAAGCTTTCTTT. Encoded protein: CSVPWLGQGSPEAFF.

The rearrangement joins TRBV7-2 to TRBJ1-4; a possible D gene is TRBD1 (5 bases). Germline-derived CDR1 and CDR2 are SGHTA and FQGNSA. Trimming left V 2 bases short and J 3 bases short, with 16 bases between. This CDR3 contains 17 residues. The CDR3 loop is CASSLRPPREPNEKLFF. The CDR3, as DNA: TGTGCCAGCAGCTTACGCCCTCCCAGGGAACCTAATGAAAAACTGTTTTTT.

The chain uses TRBV30 and TRBJ1-1; D unresolved. The CDR3 runs to 12 residues. Trimming cost V 5 bases and J 3 bases, with 10 bases left between them. Germline lookup yields CDR1 GTSNPN and CDR2 SVGIG (reference sequence). The CDR3 DNA reads as TGTGCCTGGGACCCGGGATACACTGAAGCTTTCTTT. Encoded protein: CAWDPGYTEAFF.

The chain uses TRBV5-6 and TRBJ2-6; D gene unclear. This CDR3 contains 16 residues. The germline V gene encodes CDR1 SGHDT and CDR2 YYEEEE. The V gene lost 3 bases and the J gene lost 0 bases, with 10 bases spanning the gap. Here the CDR3 reads CASSSFGSSGANVLTF. CDR3 DNA: TGTGCCAGCAGCTCGTTCGGGTCCTCTGGGGCCAACGTCCTGACTTTC.

V gene TRBV5-6 combines with J gene TRBJ1-5; D is unresolved. Looked up from germline, CDR1 is SGHDT and CDR2 is YYEEEE. Trimming left V 2 bases short and J 0 bases short, with 12 bases between. The CDR3 spans 16 residues. Here the CDR3 DNA reads TGTGCCAGCAGCTTATACCGGGTCAATAGCAATCAGCCCCAGCATTTT. This gives the protein CASSLYRVNSNQPQHF.

The chain recombines TRBV15 with TRBJ1-1; TRBD1 might be the D (5 bases). V lost 6 bases, J lost 3 bases, and 14 bases lay in between. The CDR3 sequence is 14 residues long. Germline lookup yields CDR1 LNHNV and CDR2 YYDKDF (reference sequence). The CDR3 DNA is TGTGCCACCAGTTGGAGGGGTGCGGACACTGAAGCTTTCTTT. As protein: CATSWRGADTEAFF. The entire variable domain, with the rest obtained from reference TRBV15 and TRBJ1-1, is as follows: DAMVIQNPRYQVTQFGKPVTLSCSQTLNHNVMYWYQQKSSQAPKLLFHYYDKDFNNEADTPDNFQSRRPNTSFCFLDIRSPGLGDTAMYLCATSWRGADTEAFFGQGTRLTVV.

The CDR3 region is CASSAFSTTNYGYTF. The CDR3 DNA sequence: TGTGCCAGCAGCGCGTTCTCGACAACTAACTATGGCTACACCTTC. The genes are TRBV9 and TRBJ1-2; D remains ambiguous. The CDR3 consists of 15 residues. Germline CDR1 and CDR2: SGDLS and YYNGEE. The V gene lost 3 bases and the J gene lost 0 bases, with 12 bases spanning the gap.

The chain recombines TRBV6-2 or TRBV6-3 with TRBJ2-5, with D perhaps TRBD2 (7 bases). The length of the CDR3 is 15 residues. CDR1 MNHEY and CDR2 SVGEGT come from the germline V gene. Trimming took off 6 bases at V and 1 base at J, with 15 bases between the two ends. The CDR3 region is CASSQQGGIQETQYF. CDR3 DNA: TGTGCCAGCAGCCAACAGGGAGGGATCCAAGAGACCCAGTACTTC.

The chain links TRBV5-8 to TRBJ2-5; D is perhaps TRBD2 (7 bases). Germline CDR1 SGHTS, CDR2 YDEGEE. V was shortened by 4 bases and J by 6 bases, with 10 bases between the two germline ends. This CDR3 is 12 amino acids long. The CDR3 coding sequence is TGTGCCAGCAGCGCGGGGGCGCAGACCCAGTACTTC. Encoded protein: CASSAGAQTQYF.

The chain has TRBV27 and TRBJ1-2; 9 bases are a match to TRBD1. The length of the CDR3 is 14 residues. Germline CDR1 reads MNHEY; CDR2 reads SMNVEV (reference sequence). The V gene end was trimmed by 5 bases and the J gene end by 4 bases; junction bases not matched to a gene: 5. The CDR3 is CASSPGTGIYGYTF. In DNA form, the CDR3 reads TGTGCCAGCAGTCCCGGGACAGGGATCTATGGCTACACCTTC.

V gene TRBV6-2 or TRBV6-3 combines with J gene TRBJ2-2; 11 bases align to TRBD2. Germline CDR1 MNHEY, CDR2 SVGEGT. V lost 5 bases to trimming and J lost 4 bases; unmatched junction nucleotides: 6. The CDR3 has 16 residues. The chain's CDR3 is CASSPISGRGTGELFF. The CDR3 region has the DNA TGTGCCAGCAGTCCGATTAGCGGGAGGGGCACCGGGGAGCTGTTTTTT.

The chain joins TRBV19 to TRBJ2-3; a possible D gene is TRBD1 (5 bases). With 3 bases removed from V and 2 bases from J, the gap between germline ends came to 12 bases. This CDR3 comprises 15 residues. Germline V lookup: CDR1 LNHDA, CDR2 SQIVND (reference sequence). CDR3 nucleotides: TGTGCCAGTAGTATTTACAGGCATAACACAGATACGCAGTATTTT. Translated: CASSIYRHNTDTQYF.

A word on this clone: The sample has other DNA sequences that encode this CDR3 too. The rearrangement uses TRBV12-5 and TRBJ1-3, with 8 bases matching TRBD1. The CDR3 covers 14 residues. Germline V gene data show CDR1 as LGHNT and CDR2 as FRNRAP. The ends lost 5 bases at V and 4 bases at J; junction bases unmatched: 4. The chain's CDR3 is CASGPGGAGNTIYF. DNA for the CDR3: TGTGCTAGTGGTCCAGGGGGCGCAGGAAACACCATATATTTT.

In regard to this clone: The sample holds other DNA sequences that translate to the same CDR3. This chain uses TRBV5-1 with TRBJ2-3, with D hard to call. Germline V gene lookup returns CDR1 SGHRS and CDR2 YFSETQ. The germline V and J ends were trimmed by 0 bases and 6 bases, with 5 bases remaining between them. CDR3 length: 12 amino acids. In nucleotides, the CDR3 is TGCGCCAGCAGCTTGGGTGCGGATACGCAGTATTTT. It encodes CASSLGADTQYF.

This rearrangement joins TRBV28 to TRBJ2-2; TRBD2 aligns across 8 bases. Germline trimming cut 8 bases from V and 5 bases from J; bases unmatched to any gene: 10. Germline V lookup: CDR1 MDHEN, CDR2 SYDVKM. The CDR3 has 15 residues. As DNA, the CDR3 is TGTGCCAGCCTTAAACGGACGGGGGGGACCGGGGAGCTGTTTTTT. This translates into CASLKRTGGTGELFF.